Listed here are 20 T cell receptor beta chains from one sample, sequenced in a study of shared clonotypes between healthy human individuals. CD45RO-negative, CCR7-selected cells formed the naive CD8 fraction, which excluded terminally differentiated effector memory CD45RA+ cells. Method: immunoSEQ multiplex PCR; TCRdb's copy keeps in-frame clones and lacks some. The sample contains about 2 million clones, approximately 94% of which appear only once. The sample comprised naive CD8+ T cells sorted from blood. All receptors come from a man aged 18 to 29 in good health.

The V gene is TRBV4-3, the J gene TRBJ1-1; D gene ambiguous. Germline CDR1 LGHNA, CDR2 YSLEER. The CDR3 extends over 16 amino acids. V was pared by 0 bases and J by 6 bases, with 17 bases between. The CDR3 DNA sequence: TGCGCCAGCAGCCAAGAGAGGGAAGGGAGGGTCGCTGAAGCTTTCTTT. It is translated as CASSQEREGRVAEAFF.

The rearrangement joins TRBV7-8 to TRBJ2-7; 10 bases fit TRBD1. Germline CDR1 and CDR2: SGHVS and FQNEAQ. Trimming at V came to 5 bases and at J to 3 bases, leaving 7 bases not matched to a gene. This CDR3 spans 15 amino acids. CDR3 coding DNA: TGTGCCAGCAGCCTATTGGACAGGGGGATCTACGAGCAGTACTTC. It yields the protein CASSLLDRGIYEQYF.

This chain uses TRBV9 with TRBJ2-3; D possibly corresponds to TRBD1 (5 bases). The CDR3 runs 15 residues. Per the germline V gene, CDR1 is SGDLS and CDR2 is YYNGEE. The V gene lost 4 bases and the J gene lost 2 bases, with 14 bases spanning the gap. The CDR3 region is CASSPWGGYTDTQYF. CDR3 sequence (DNA): TGTGCCAGCAGCCCATGGGGCGGATACACAGATACGCAGTATTTT.

The gene calls are TRBV5-1 and TRBJ2-7; D gene uncertain. The CDR3 is made up of 15 amino acids. Per germline, CDR1 SGHRS and CDR2 YFSETQ. V was cut by 0 bases and J by 1 base, with 11 bases left in between. In DNA, the CDR3 is TGCGCCAGCAGCTTGGCCTACAGCTTATCCTACGAGCAGTACTTC. This codes for CASSLAYSLSYEQYF.

CDR3 sequence: CASSWTGGSGNTIYF. Here the CDR3 DNA reads TGTGCCAGCAGCTGGACAGGGGGCTCTGGAAACACCATATATTTT. The chain links TRBV5-8 to TRBJ1-3; 10 bases agree with TRBD1. The CDR3 contains 15 residues. CDR1 is SGHTS and CDR2 is YDEGEE in the germline V gene. The trim removed 3 bases at V and 0 bases at J, leaving 0 bases unmatched. Full variable domain (rest looked up from reference TRBV5-8 and TRBJ1-3): EAGVTQSPTHLIKTRGQQATLRCSPISGHTSVYWYQQALGLGLQFLLWYDEGEERNRGNFPPRFSGRQFPNYSSELNVNALELEDSALYLCASSWTGGSGNTIYFGEGSWLTVV.

V is TRBV5-1 and J is TRBJ2-7, with 7 nucleotides matching TRBD1. Germline loops: CDR1 SGHRS, CDR2 YFSETQ. J gave up 3 bases and V 1 base, and 4 bases lay outside the gene matches. CDR3 length: 14 amino acids. The CDR3 is CASSLSGQYYEQYF. The DNA for the CDR3 is TGCGCCAGCAGCTTGTCGGGACAGTACTACGAGCAGTACTTC.

The V gene is TRBV6-5, the J gene TRBJ1-2; D is uncertain. The CDR3 contains 16 residues. Trimming pared 0 bases from V and 2 bases from J, leaving 13 bases between. Germline V CDR1 and CDR2: MNHEY, SVGAGI. The CDR3, as DNA: TGTGCCAGCAGTTACTCTGCAGGAGGTGGGAACTATGGCTACACCTTC. Translating gives CASSYSAGGGNYGYTF.

This rearrangement joins TRBV27 to TRBJ2-7; D assignment may be TRBD1 or TRBD2 (5 bases each). V was clipped by 3 bases and J by 5 bases, with 11 bases between them. CDR3 length equals 13 residues. From germline, CDR1 is MNHEY and CDR2 SMNVEV (reference sequence). CDR3 in amino acids: CASSLVRDHEQYF. The CDR3, as DNA: TGTGCCAGCAGTTTGGTCAGGGACCACGAGCAGTACTTC.

The genes are TRBV13 and TRBJ2-5; D gene unclear. Germline CDR1 reads PRHDT; CDR2 reads FYEKMQ (reference sequence). The CDR3 is 14 amino acids. V lost 4 bases, J lost 2 bases, and 11 bases lay in between. In DNA form, the CDR3 reads TGTGCCAGCAGCTCAGAGACCGAGCAAGAGACCCAGTACTTC. This translates into CASSSETEQETQYF.

V usage is TRBV7-9 and J usage is TRBJ1-2; unclear D gene. The CDR3 contains 13 residues. Per germline, CDR1 SEHNR and CDR2 FQNEAQ (reference sequence). The V end lost 1 base, the J end lost 8 bases, and 11 bases lay between the germline ends. The CDR3 DNA sequence: TGTGCCAGCAGCTTAGGTCAGGCCGGCGGCTACACCTTC. It specifies CASSLGQAGGYTF.

V gene TRBV2 combines with J gene TRBJ2-3; no definite D call. V lost 7 bases to trimming and J lost 4 bases, with 3 bases between them. Germline values: CDR1 SNHLY, CDR2 FYNNEI. The CDR3 runs to 10 residues. CDR3 sequence reads: CASTADTQYF. The CDR3 DNA sequence: TGTGCCAGCACGGCAGATACGCAGTATTTT. Drawing the rest from reference TRBV2 and TRBJ2-3, the complete variable domain is EPEVTQTPSHQVTQMGQEVILRCVPISNHLYFYWYRQILGQKVEFLVSFYNNEISEKSEIFDDQFSVERPDGSNFTLKIRSTKLEDSAMYFCASTADTQYFGPGTRLTVL.

This clone showed up just once. The V call is TRBV11-2, the J call TRBJ2-7; TRBD2 matches at 9 bases. Germline V CDR1 and CDR2: SGHAT, FQNNGV. The CDR3 is 16 residues long. V shed 1 base, J shed 3 bases, and the junction held 7 bases outside the gene matches. The CDR3 coding sequence is TGTGCCAGCAGCTTAGGCCCCGCTAGCGGGATCTACGAGCAGTACTTC. Amino acid sequence: CASSLGPASGIYEQYF.

The rearrangement joins TRBV19 to TRBJ1-5; 7 bases fit TRBD1. Germline-derived CDR1 and CDR2 are LNHDA and SQIVND (reference sequence). This CDR3 region has 16 residues. The junction had 11 bases not matched to a gene; V was cut back by 4 bases and J by 5 bases. Here the CDR3 DNA reads TGTGCCAGTAGTAGACAACAGGGGTTTCGGGATCAGCCCCAGCATTTT. This translates into CASSRQQGFRDQPQHF.

The CDR3 sequence: CASSTGGEGREKLFF. As DNA, the CDR3 is TGTGCCAGCAGTACCGGTGGGGAAGGTCGTGAAAAACTGTTTTTT. The chain combines TRBV6-5 with TRBJ1-4; D not certain. V lost 5 bases, J lost 7 bases, and 17 bases lay in between. This CDR3 has 15 amino acids. The germline V gene encodes CDR1 MNHEY and CDR2 SVGAGI.

In the case of this clone: This same CDR3 is encoded by further DNA sequences in the sample. The chain links TRBV7-9 to TRBJ2-7; tentatively, D is TRBD2 (5 bases). Germline V gives CDR1 SEHNR, CDR2 FQNEAQ (reference sequence). This CDR3 comprises 12 residues. V lost 5 bases to trimming and J lost 3 bases, with 8 bases between them. This CDR3 reads CASSAGRYEQYF. CDR3 in DNA: TGTGCCAGCAGCGCGGGCCGCTACGAGCAGTACTTC.

V and J are TRBV14 and TRBJ1-2, with D maybe TRBD1 (5 bases). This CDR3 region has 14 residues. Germline V CDR1 and CDR2: SGHDN, FVKESK. With 4 bases removed from V and 0 bases from J, the gap between germline ends came to 9 bases. CDR3 bases: TGTGCCAGCAGCCTCGGGGGAACTAACTATGGCTACACCTTC. Its translation: CASSLGGTNYGYTF.

The chain is built from TRBV30 and TRBJ2-7; D is uncertain. The CDR3 runs to 13 residues. V was pared by 7 bases and J by 4 bases, with 17 bases between. CDR1 is GTSNPN, CDR2 SVGIG, per germline (reference sequence). The CDR3 bases are TGTGCCTCCTGGACCAACGATGGGTACGAGCAGTACTTC. It encodes CASWTNDGYEQYF.

V and J are TRBV7-9 and TRBJ1-6; 7 bases match TRBD1. With V trimmed by 5 bases and J by 7 bases, 5 bases remained unmatched. This CDR3 contains 14 residues. CDR1 is SEHNR and CDR2 is FQNEAQ in the germline V gene (reference sequence). The CDR3 spells CASSHTGVNSPLHF. The CDR3 DNA follows: TGTGCCAGCAGCCATACAGGGGTAAATTCACCCCTCCACTTT.

This clone was detected many times. Within the sample, other DNA sequences also encode this same CDR3. V is TRBV30 and J is TRBJ1-2; no clear D gene. Trimming removed 3 bases from V and 2 bases from J, with 7 bases in between. There are 12 residues in the CDR3. Per the germline V gene, CDR1 is GTSNPN and CDR2 is SVGIG (reference sequence). CDR3 DNA sequence: TGTGCCTGGAGCGACGGAAACTATGGCTACACCTTC. This codes for CAWSDGNYGYTF.

The V call is TRBV7-9, the J call TRBJ2-7; D gene unclear. The germline gives CDR1 SEHNR, CDR2 FQNEAQ (reference sequence). The V and J ends lost 4 bases and 2 bases respectively, with 15 bases between them. The CDR3 spans 15 residues. The CDR3 DNA reads as TGTGCCAGCAGCTCATCGGATTGGGTCCCCTACGAGCAGTACTTC. Encoded protein: CASSSSDWVPYEQYF.